This TCR beta chain was found in a study of blood T cell repertoires in COVID-19. About the study: Samples of COVID-19 (acute and convalescent) were obtained from the United States, Italy and Spain.

Participants, about 18 to 89 years old, spanned 24 US areas. Trimming cost V 1 base and J 4 bases, with 7 bases left between them. CDR3 length: 13 residues. Germline CDR1 reads LGHNA; CDR2 reads YNFKEQ. Assay: immunoSEQ multiplex PCR; the TCRdb copy retains only in-frame clones and omits some. The sample holds under 300,000 clones, about 93% seen once. V is TRBV4-2 and J is TRBJ1-2, with a weak D call TRBD1 (5 bases). The source material was PBMCs or T cells enriched from blood (not recorded which). The source of this sequence is a woman aged 18-30 years who had recovered from COVID-19. Written as DNA, the CDR3 is TGTGCCAGCAGCCAAGGGGGGGTCTATGGCTACACCTTC. Its protein is CASSQGGVYGYTF.